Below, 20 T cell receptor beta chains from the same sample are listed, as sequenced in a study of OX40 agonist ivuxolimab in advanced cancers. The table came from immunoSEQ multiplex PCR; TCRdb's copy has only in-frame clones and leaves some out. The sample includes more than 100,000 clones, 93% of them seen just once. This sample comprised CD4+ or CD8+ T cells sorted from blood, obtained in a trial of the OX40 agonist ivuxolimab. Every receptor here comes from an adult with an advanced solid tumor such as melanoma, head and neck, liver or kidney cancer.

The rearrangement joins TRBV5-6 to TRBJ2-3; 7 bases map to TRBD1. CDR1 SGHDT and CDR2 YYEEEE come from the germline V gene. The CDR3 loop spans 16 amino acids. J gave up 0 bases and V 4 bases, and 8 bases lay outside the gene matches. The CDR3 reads CASSQGTAASTDTQYF. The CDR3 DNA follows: TGTGCCAGCAGCCAAGGGACAGCAGCTAGCACAGATACGCAGTATTTT.

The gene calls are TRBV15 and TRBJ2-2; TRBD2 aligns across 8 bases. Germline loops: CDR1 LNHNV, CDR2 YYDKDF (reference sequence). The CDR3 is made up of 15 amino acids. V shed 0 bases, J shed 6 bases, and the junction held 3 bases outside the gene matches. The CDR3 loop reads CATSRDGRGPGELFF. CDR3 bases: TGTGCCACCAGCAGAGACGGGAGGGGTCCCGGGGAGCTGTTTTTT.

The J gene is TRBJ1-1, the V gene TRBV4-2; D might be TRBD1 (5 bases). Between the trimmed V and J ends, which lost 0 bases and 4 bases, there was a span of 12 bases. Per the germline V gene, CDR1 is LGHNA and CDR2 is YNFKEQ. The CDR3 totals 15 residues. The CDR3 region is CASSQDIRVGTEAFF. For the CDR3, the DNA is TGTGCCAGCAGCCAAGATATCAGGGTGGGCACTGAAGCTTTCTTT.

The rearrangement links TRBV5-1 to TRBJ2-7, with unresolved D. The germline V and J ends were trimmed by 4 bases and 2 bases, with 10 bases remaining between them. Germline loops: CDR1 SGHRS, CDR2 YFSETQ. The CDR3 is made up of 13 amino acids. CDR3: CASSVDGAYEQYF. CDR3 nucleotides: TGCGCCAGCAGCGTGGACGGAGCCTACGAGCAGTACTTC.

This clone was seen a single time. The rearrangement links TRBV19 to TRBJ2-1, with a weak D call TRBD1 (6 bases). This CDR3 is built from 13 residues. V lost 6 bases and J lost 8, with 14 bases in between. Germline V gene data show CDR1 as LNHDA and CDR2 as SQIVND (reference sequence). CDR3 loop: CASRLQGSYEQFF. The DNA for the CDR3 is TGTGCCAGTAGATTACAGGGTTCGTATGAGCAGTTCTTC.

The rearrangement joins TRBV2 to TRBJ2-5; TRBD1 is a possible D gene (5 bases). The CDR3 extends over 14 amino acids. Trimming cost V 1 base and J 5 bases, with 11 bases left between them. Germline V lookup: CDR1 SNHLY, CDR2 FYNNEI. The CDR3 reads CASSEVQGGETQYF. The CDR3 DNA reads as TGTGCCAGCAGTGAAGTGCAGGGTGGGGAGACCCAGTACTTC.

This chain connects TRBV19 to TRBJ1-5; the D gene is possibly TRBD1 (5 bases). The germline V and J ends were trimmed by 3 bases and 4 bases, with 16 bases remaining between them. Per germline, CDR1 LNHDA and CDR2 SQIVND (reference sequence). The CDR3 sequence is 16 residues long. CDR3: CASSIGNTGANQPQHF. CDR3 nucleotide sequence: TGTGCCAGTAGTATCGGGAATACAGGCGCTAATCAGCCCCAGCATTTT.

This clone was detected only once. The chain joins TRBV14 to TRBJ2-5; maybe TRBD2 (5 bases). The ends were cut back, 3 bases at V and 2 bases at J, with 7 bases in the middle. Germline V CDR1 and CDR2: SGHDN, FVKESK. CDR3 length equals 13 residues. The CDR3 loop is CASSQGVQETQYF. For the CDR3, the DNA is TGTGCCAGCAGCCAGGGAGTTCAAGAGACCCAGTACTTC. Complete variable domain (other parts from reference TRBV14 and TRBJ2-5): EAGVTQFPSHSVIEKGQTVTLRCDPISGHDNLYWYRRVMGKEIKFLLHFVKESKQDESGMPNNRFLAERTGGTYSTLKVQPAELEDSGVYFCASSQGVQETQYFGPGTRLLVL.

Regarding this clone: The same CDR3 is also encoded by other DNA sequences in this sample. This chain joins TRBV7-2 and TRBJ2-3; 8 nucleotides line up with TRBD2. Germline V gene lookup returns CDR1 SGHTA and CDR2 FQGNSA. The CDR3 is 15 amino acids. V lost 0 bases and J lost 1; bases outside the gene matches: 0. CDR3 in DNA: TGTGCCAGCAGCTTAGCACTAGCGGGCACAGATACGCAGTATTTT. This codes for CASSLALAGTDTQYF.

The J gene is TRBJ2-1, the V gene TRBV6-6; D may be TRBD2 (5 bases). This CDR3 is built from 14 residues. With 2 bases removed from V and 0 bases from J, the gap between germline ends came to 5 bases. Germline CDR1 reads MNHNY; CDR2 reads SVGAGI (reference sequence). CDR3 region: CASSYAGSYNEQFF. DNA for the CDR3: TGTGCCAGCAGTTACGCGGGCTCCTACAATGAGCAGTTCTTC.

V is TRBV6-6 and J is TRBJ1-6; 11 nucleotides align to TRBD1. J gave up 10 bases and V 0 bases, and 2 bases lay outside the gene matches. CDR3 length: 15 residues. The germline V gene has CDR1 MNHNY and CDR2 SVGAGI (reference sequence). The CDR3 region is CASSYSGQGDSPLHF. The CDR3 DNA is TGTGCCAGCAGTTACTCGGGACAGGGGGACTCACCCCTCCACTTT.

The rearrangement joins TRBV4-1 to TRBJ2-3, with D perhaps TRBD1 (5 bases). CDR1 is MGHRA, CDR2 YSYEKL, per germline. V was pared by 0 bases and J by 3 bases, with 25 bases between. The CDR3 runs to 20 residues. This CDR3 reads CASSQDDRQGEWIRTDTQYF. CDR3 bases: TGCGCCAGCAGCCAAGATGACCGTCAGGGTGAATGGATCCGGACAGATACGCAGTATTTT.

This chain's CDR3 is CASRPPGTLSSYEQYF. CDR3 sequence (DNA): TGTGCCAGTAGGCCTCCTGGGACGCTGAGCTCCTACGAGCAGTACTTC. The chain recombines TRBV19 with TRBJ2-7; D could derive from TRBD1 or TRBD2 (5 bases each). The V end was cut by 6 bases, the J end by 0 bases, with 18 bases between. Germline V gene lookup returns CDR1 LNHDA and CDR2 SQIVND (reference sequence). This CDR3 region has 16 residues.

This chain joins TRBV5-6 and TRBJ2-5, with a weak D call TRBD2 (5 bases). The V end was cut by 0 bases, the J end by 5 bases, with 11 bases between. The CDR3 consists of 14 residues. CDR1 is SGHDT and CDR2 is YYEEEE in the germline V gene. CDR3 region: CASSLVGRRETQYF. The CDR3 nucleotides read TGTGCCAGCAGCTTGGTCGGGCGGAGGGAGACCCAGTACTTC. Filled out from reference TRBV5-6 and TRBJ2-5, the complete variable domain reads DAGVTQSPTHLIKTRGQQVTLRCSPKSGHDTVSWYQQALGQGPQFIFQYYEEEERQRGNFPDRFSGHQFPNYSSELNVNALLLGDSALYLCASSLVGRRETQYFGPGTRLLVL.

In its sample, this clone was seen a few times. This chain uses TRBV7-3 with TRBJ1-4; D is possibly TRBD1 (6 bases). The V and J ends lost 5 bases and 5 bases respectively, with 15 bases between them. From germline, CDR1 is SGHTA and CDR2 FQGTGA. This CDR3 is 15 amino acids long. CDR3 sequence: CASSLTRGANEKLFF. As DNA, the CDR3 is TGTGCCAGCAGCCTCACGCGGGGGGCGAATGAAAAACTGTTTTTT.

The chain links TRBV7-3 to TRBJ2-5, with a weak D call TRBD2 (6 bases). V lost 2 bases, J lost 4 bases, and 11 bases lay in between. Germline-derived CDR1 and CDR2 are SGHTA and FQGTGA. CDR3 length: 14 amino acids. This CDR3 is CASSLPGDRETQYF. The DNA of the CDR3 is TGTGCCAGCAGCTTACCGGGAGATCGAGAGACCCAGTACTTC.

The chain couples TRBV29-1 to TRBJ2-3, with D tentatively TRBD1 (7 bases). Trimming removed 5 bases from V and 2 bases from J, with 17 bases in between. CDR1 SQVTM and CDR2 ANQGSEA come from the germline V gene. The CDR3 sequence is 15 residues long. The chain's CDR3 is CSVREDRRLTDTQYF. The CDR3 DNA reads TGCAGCGTTAGGGAGGACAGGCGGCTCACAGATACGCAGTATTTT.

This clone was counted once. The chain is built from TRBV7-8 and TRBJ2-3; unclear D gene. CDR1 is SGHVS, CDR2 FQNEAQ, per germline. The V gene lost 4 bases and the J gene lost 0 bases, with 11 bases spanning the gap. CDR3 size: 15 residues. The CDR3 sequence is CASSSSAQSTDTQYF. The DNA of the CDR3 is TGTGCCAGCAGCTCCTCGGCCCAGAGCACAGATACGCAGTATTTT.

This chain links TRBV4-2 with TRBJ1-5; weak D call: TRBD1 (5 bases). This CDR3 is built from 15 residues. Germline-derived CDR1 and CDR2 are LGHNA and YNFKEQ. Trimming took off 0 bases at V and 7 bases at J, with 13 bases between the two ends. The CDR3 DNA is TGTGCCAGCAGCCAAGATCACGCAGGGTTCCAGCCCCAGCATTTT. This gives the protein CASSQDHAGFQPQHF.

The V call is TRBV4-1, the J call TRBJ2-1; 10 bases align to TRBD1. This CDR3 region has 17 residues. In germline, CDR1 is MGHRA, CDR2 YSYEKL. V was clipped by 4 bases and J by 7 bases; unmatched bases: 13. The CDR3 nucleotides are TGCGCCAGCAGCCTCGAATTCCGGGACAGGGGAATTAATGAGCAGTTCTTC. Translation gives CASSLEFRDRGINEQFF.